The rows below give T cell receptor beta chains drawn from one sample of a study of cytomegalovirus exposure and HLA in healthy donors. The protocol was immunoSEQ multiplex PCR, while the TCRdb copy is restricted to in-frame clones and leaves out a portion. The sample carries about 91,000 clones, around nine tenths recorded once. Source material: PBMCs. The receptors shown here come from a man aged 30-40 years in good health and CMV-seropositive. Each CDR3 is given with its conserved first and last residue. A D gene is named only where the DNA matches it firmly. Part of the rows lack a size; the others show once, few, many or a class for expanded clones.

j_call,d_call,clone_size,v_call,cdr3_nt,cdr3_aa
TRBJ1-1,NA,NA,TRBV29-1,TGCAGCGTAACAGAACACACTGAAGCTTTCTTT,CSVTEHTEAFF
TRBJ2-1,NA,NA,TRBV28,TGTGCCAGCAGTTTAACAGACTACAATGAGCAGTTCTTC,CASSLTDYNEQFF
TRBJ2-2,NA,NA,TRBV23-1,TGCGCCAGCAGTCAATCGATCAGGGCGAACACCGGGGAGCTGTTTTTT,CASSQSIRANTGELFF
TRBJ1-2,TRBD1,NA,TRBV6-5,TGTGCCAGCAGACTCGACAGGGACTATGGCTACACCTTC,CASRLDRDYGYTF
TRBJ2-2,NA,NA,TRBV5-1,TGCGCCAGCAGCCCAGGGGAAGGCGGCGGGGAGCTGTTTTTT,CASSPGEGGGELFF
TRBJ1-3,NA,NA,TRBV29-1,TGCAGCGCTGTAGGAAACACCATATATTTT,CSAVGNTIYF
TRBJ2-1,TRBD2,once,TRBV5-4,TGTGCCAGCAGCTTGGCAACGGGACTAGCGCGAAACAATGAGCAGTTCTTC,CASSLATGLARNNEQFF
TRBJ1-2,NA,NA,TRBV10-3,TGTGCCATCAGTGAATCAACAGCTACCCGGGGCTACACCTTC,CAISESTATRGYTF
TRBJ2-7,NA,NA,TRBV5-6,TGTGCCAGCAGCTTGTGGAGCTCCTACGAGCAGTACTTC,CASSLWSSYEQYF
TRBJ2-5,NA,few,TRBV4-1,TGCGCCAGCAGCCAAAAGGCCGGGGGGCAGCAAGAGACCCAGTACTTC,CASSQKAGGQQETQYF
TRBJ2-7,TRBD2,NA,TRBV27,TGTGCCAGCCGGACTAGCGGGAGTAGCGAGCAGTACTTC,CASRTSGSSEQYF
TRBJ1-5,TRBD1,NA,TRBV19,TGTGCCAGTAACCCCACAGGGGGCGGGCAGCCCCAGCATTTT,CASNPTGGGQPQHF
TRBJ2-5,TRBD1,NA,TRBV25-1,TGTGCCAGCAGTGAAGGAACAGGGGTGGAGACCCAGTACTTC,CASSEGTGVETQYF
TRBJ2-1,TRBD1,NA,TRBV7-9,TGTGCCAGCAGCCTTGGACAGGGGGCAGGTGAGCAGTTCTTC,CASSLGQGAGEQFF
TRBJ2-7,TRBD1,NA,TRBV27,TGTGCCAGCAGTTTACGAGGGACAGGGGTGGGATACGAGCAGTACTTC,CASSLRGTGVGYEQYF
TRBJ2-1,NA,NA,TRBV7-2,TGTGCCAGCAGCTTAGCCGGCCCGAGGGCCACCAATGAGCAGTTCTTC,CASSLAGPRATNEQFF
TRBJ2-7,TRBD1,once,TRBV7-2,TGTGCCAGCAGCGGAACAGGGGCTTCCTACGAGCAGTACTTC,CASSGTGASYEQYF
TRBJ1-4,NA,NA,TRBV29-1,TGCAGCGTTGACAATGGGGGAGGGAATGAAAAACTGTTTTTT,CSVDNGGGNEKLFF
TRBJ1-3,TRBD1,few,TRBV6-1,TGTGCCAGCAGGAACAGGGGAACTGGAAACACCATATATTTT,CASRNRGTGNTIYF
TRBJ2-7,TRBD1,NA,TRBV2,TGTGCCAGCATCATGGGGACAGGGATGGACGAGCAGTACTTC,CASIMGTGMDEQYF
TRBJ2-3,TRBD2,NA,TRBV6-5,TGTGCCAGCAGTTACTCTAGGGCTAGCGGAACAGATACGCAGTATTTT,CASSYSRASGTDTQYF
TRBJ2-5,TRBD1,NA,TRBV30,TGTGCCTGGAGCCGATGGACAGGGTCAGAGACCCAGTACTTC,CAWSRWTGSETQYF
TRBJ2-1,TRBD2,once,TRBV28,TGTGCCAGCAGGGGGACTAGCGGGAGTTTTGAGCAGTTCTTC,CASRGTSGSFEQFF
TRBJ2-2,TRBD1,NA,TRBV11-2,TGTGCCAGCAGCCCCGGACAGGGTTTTCCCGGGGAGCTGTTTTTT,CASSPGQGFPGELFF
TRBJ2-7,NA,NA,TRBV5-1,TGCGCCAGCAGCTCGGCTACTGGGGCCTCCTACGAGCAGTACTTC,CASSSATGASYEQYF
TRBJ1-3,NA,NA,TRBV7-3,TGTGCCAGCAGCCCCATCGGGGGGCCTGGAAACACCATATATTTT,CASSPIGGPGNTIYF
TRBJ2-3,TRBD2,NA,TRBV27,TGTGCCAGCAGTTTATACCCTAGCGGGAGGGGCACAGATACGCAGTATTTT,CASSLYPSGRGTDTQYF
TRBJ2-5,NA,NA,TRBV10-3,TGTGCCATCCAACGAGGGCAGCAAGAGACCCAGTACTTC,CAIQRGQQETQYF
TRBJ2-3,TRBD2,NA,TRBV7-8,TGTGCCAGCAGCTTAAATTTACTAGCGGGAGGGCCGTCAGATACGCAGTATTTT,CASSLNLLAGGPSDTQYF
TRBJ2-1,TRBD1,once,TRBV29-1,TGCAGCGCTGGGACAGGGGGCGACTTATTATACAATGAGCAGTTCTTC,CSAGTGGDLLYNEQFF
TRBJ2-1,TRBD2,NA,TRBV7-9,TGTGCCAGCAGCTTATCACTAGCGGAGGGTGAGCAGTTCTTC,CASSLSLAEGEQFF
TRBJ2-5,NA,once,TRBV4-2,TGTGCCAGCAGCCAGAGACTGCAAGAGACCCAGTACTTC,CASSQRLQETQYF
TRBJ1-3,NA,NA,TRBV27,TGTGCCAGCAGTTTAAACGGAGCTGGAAACACCATATATTTT,CASSLNGAGNTIYF
TRBJ2-7,NA,NA,TRBV29-1,TGCAGCGTTGAGTACACCTCAGACGAGCAGTACTTC,CSVEYTSDEQYF
TRBJ1-1,NA,NA,TRBV7-7,TGTGCTAGCAGCTTAGAGGCAGGGAACACTGAAGCTTTCTTT,CASSLEAGNTEAFF
TRBJ2-3,TRBD2,few,TRBV11-3,TGTGCCAGCAGCTTAGATGCGGGGGTGGGTGATACGCAGTATTTT,CASSLDAGVGDTQYF
TRBJ2-7,TRBD2,NA,TRBV18,TGTGCCAGCTCGGGGAGCGGGAGTTCGGGGGACCTTTACGAGCAGTACTTC,CASSGSGSSGDLYEQYF
TRBJ1-2,TRBD1,once,TRBV7-9,TGTGCCAGCAGCAAGCAGGGGACAGGGTTGGAAAACTATGGCTACACCTTC,CASSKQGTGLENYGYTF
TRBJ2-1,TRBD1,NA,TRBV4-1,TGCGCCAGCAGCCAGAACCCGGGACAGGGAGACAATGAGCAGTTCTTC,CASSQNPGQGDNEQFF
TRBJ1-5,NA,NA,TRBV19,TGTGCCAGTAGTATAAGAACAGGCGGCCAGCCCCAGCATTTT,CASSIRTGGQPQHF
TRBJ2-7,TRBD1,NA,TRBV19,TGTGCCAGTAGTATAGACGGGGACAGGTACTACGAGCAGTACTTC,CASSIDGDRYYEQYF
TRBJ2-7,TRBD2,NA,TRBV19,TGTGCCAGTAGTATAGATCTATGGGGAGGGCGGCGCGAGCAGTACTTC,CASSIDLWGGRREQYF
TRBJ2-7,NA,NA,TRBV7-9,TGTGCCAGCAGCTTAGAGGCAGGGTCCTACGAGCAGTACTTC,CASSLEAGSYEQYF
TRBJ1-6,NA,NA,TRBV27,TGTGCCAGCAGTTTGGGGGGATCTGATTCACCCCTCCACTTT,CASSLGGSDSPLHF
TRBJ2-1,TRBD2,NA,TRBV27,TGTGCCAGCAGCACCGCAAGCGGGAGTGTCGATGAGCAGTTCTTC,CASSTASGSVDEQFF
TRBJ2-2,TRBD1,NA,TRBV7-2,TGTGCCAGCAGCTTTGTTGGAACAGGGGGTGGCGGGGAGCTGTTTTTT,CASSFVGTGGGGELFF
TRBJ2-7,NA,NA,TRBV7-8,TGTGCCAGCAGATCAGACAGGCCTGCTCCCTACGAGCAGTACTTC,CASRSDRPAPYEQYF
TRBJ1-5,NA,NA,TRBV11-2,TGTGCCAGCAGCTTAGGTGGCTATCAGCCCCAGCATTTT,CASSLGGYQPQHF
TRBJ2-1,NA,NA,TRBV6-1,TGTGCCAGCAGTGAAGATAGGGGGTTGTGGGGCAATGAGCAGTTCTTC,CASSEDRGLWGNEQFF
TRBJ2-5,TRBD1,NA,TRBV6-5,TGTGCCAGCAGTTCAAAGGACAGGTGGGTCCAAGAGACCCAGTACTTC,CASSSKDRWVQETQYF
TRBJ2-7,NA,NA,TRBV7-2,TGTGCCAGCAGCTTAGCGGGGGCGGTGAGCTCCTACGAGCAGTACTTC,CASSLAGAVSSYEQYF
TRBJ1-3,TRBD1,once,TRBV7-8,TGTGCCAGCAGCCCCTATGGACAGGCATCTGGAAACACCATATATTTT,CASSPYGQASGNTIYF
TRBJ2-3,TRBD2,NA,TRBV4-1,TGCGCCAGCAGGTCACCGGGACTAGCGGGAGATACGCAGTATTTT,CASRSPGLAGDTQYF
TRBJ2-2,NA,NA,TRBV29-1,TGCAGCGTTGTTAGGAGCGGATCCGGGGAGCTGTTTTTT,CSVVRSGSGELFF
TRBJ1-1,NA,NA,TRBV5-1,TGCGCCAGCAGCTTTAGTACGGGGGAGGGAGAAGCTTTCTTT,CASSFSTGEGEAFF
TRBJ2-7,NA,few,TRBV7-2,TGTGCCAGCAGCTTAACGCTGACCGGACAGAGTTTTTTCTACGAGCAGTACTTC,CASSLTLTGQSFFYEQYF
TRBJ2-6,TRBD1,once,TRBV2,TGTGCCAGCAGTGGCCAGGGGGGACAGGTATACTCTGGGGCCAACGTCCTGACTTTC,CASSGQGGQVYSGANVLTF
TRBJ1-5,NA,NA,TRBV6-6,TGTGCCAGCAGTTCCCGGGACACATATCAGCCCCAGCATTTT,CASSSRDTYQPQHF
TRBJ2-1,TRBD2,NA,TRBV28,TGTGCCAGCAGTTCCCGCGGGAGGGGCGATGAGCAGTTCTTC,CASSSRGRGDEQFF